The sample holds a few counts of the clone carrying this T cell receptor beta chain. Its antigen is undetermined. The data originate from a study of T-cell memory formation after mild COVID-19. Findings and limits, study-wide: There was no confirmation that second-wave clones peaking on day 37 were SARS-CoV-2 specific. Several responding clones turned up in pre-infection memory, indicating that cross-reactive memory may have taken part.

This CDR3 region has 15 residues. With 4 bases removed from V and 2 bases from J, the gap between germline ends came to 16 bases. Germline loops: CDR1 SGDLS, CDR2 YYNGEE. TCR alpha and TCR beta cDNA libraries carrying sample barcodes and UMIs were produced by 5'RACE using constant-segment primers. MiXCR, run by TCRdb on the 5' RACE reads, gives a single entry per CDR3 protein. The sample lists approximately 89,000 distinct CDR3 sequences, more than 10% occurring once. The specimen was PBMCs or a T cell subset sorted from them (not recorded which). The chain couples TRBV9 to TRBJ2-7; D not resolved. The receptor was derived from a young man who had mild COVID-19 (a few samples of this study predate the infection). Cell type and time point are not known. This CDR3 reads CASSLKGLATYEQYF. The CDR3 DNA sequence: TGTGCCAGCAGCTTGAAGGGCCTTGCGACCTACGAGCAGTACTTC.